Listed here is a single T cell receptor (beta chain). The CDR3 loop spans 15 amino acids. Germline V lookup: CDR1 ENHRY, CDR2 SYGVKD. V lost 6 bases to trimming and J lost 0 bases, with 9 bases between them. The sample comes from a study of blood T cell repertoires in COVID-19. Study background: There were acute and convalescent COVID-19 samples, and they came from the United States, Italy and Spain.

No more than 2 weeks before study entry, exposed participants had met a case of COVID-19. In the original processing: Nucleated cell number was recorded as an estimate derived from reference gene primer amplification. Measured with immunoSEQ multiplex PCR; TCRdb has only the in-frame clones, and not every one. The D gene and trimming were derived from the DNA, and the V and J assignments and clone size from that table. The sample lists 300,000 or so clones, about 90% occurring once. The V gene is TRBV10-3, the J gene TRBJ1-6; maybe TRBD1 (6 bases). The clonotype was recovered from a woman between 50 and 59 years old who had been exposed to COVID-19. Sequencing was carried out using PBMCs or T cells enriched from blood (not recorded which). This CDR3 reads CAIRGGGSYNSPLHF. DNA of the CDR3: TGTGCCATCAGAGGGGGGGGCTCCTATAATTCACCCCTCCACTTT.